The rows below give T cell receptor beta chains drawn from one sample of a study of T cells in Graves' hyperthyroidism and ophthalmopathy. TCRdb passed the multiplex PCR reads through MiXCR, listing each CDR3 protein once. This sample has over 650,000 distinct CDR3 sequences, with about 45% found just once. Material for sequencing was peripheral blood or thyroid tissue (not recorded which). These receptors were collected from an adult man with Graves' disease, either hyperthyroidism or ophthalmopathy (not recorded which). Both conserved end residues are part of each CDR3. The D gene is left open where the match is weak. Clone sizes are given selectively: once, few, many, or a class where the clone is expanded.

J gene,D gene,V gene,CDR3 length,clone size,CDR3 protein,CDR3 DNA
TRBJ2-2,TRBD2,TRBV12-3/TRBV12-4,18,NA,CASSRTSGGAWVTGELFF,TGTGCCAGCAGCCGGACTAGCGGGGGGGCATGGGTCACCGGGGAGCTGTTTTTT
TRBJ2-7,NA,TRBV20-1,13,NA,CSARAPGFGEQYF,TGCAGTGCTAGAGCCCCGGGATTTGGCGAGCAGTACTTC
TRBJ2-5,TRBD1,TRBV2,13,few,CASRGGALGTQYF,TGTGCCAGCAGAGGGGGCGCCCTGGGGACCCAGTACTTC
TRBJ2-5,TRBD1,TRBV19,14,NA,CASSVQGYQETQYF,TGTGCCAGTAGTGTACAGGGGTACCAAGAGACCCAGTACTTC
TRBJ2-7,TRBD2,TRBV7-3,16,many,CASSLKLAGVSYEQYF,TGTGCCAGCAGCCTAAAGCTAGCGGGAGTATCCTACGAGCAGTACTTC
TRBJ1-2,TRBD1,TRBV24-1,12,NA,CATSGTTGRYTF,TGTGCCACCAGTGGAACGACAGGGCGCTACACCTTC
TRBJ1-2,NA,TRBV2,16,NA,CASSSTWLAGRYGYTF,TGTGCCAGCAGTTCCACCTGGCTCGCAGGGCGGTATGGCTACACCTTC
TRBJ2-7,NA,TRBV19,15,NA,CASSRGAVDGHEQYF,TGTGCCAGTAGTAGAGGGGCGGTGGATGGGCACGAGCAGTACTTC
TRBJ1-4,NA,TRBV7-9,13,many,CASSLGDNEKLFF,TGTGCCAGCAGCCTAGGAGACAATGAAAAACTGTTTTTT
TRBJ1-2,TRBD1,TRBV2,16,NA,CASSGVGGTGVYGYTF,TGTGCCAGCAGTGGAGTCGGAGGTACAGGGGTGTATGGCTACACCTTC
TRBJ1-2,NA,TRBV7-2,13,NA,CASSVGGRHGYTF,TGTGCCAGCAGCGTGGGGGGTAGACATGGCTACACCTTC
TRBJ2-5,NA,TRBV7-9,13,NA,CASSYIRQETQYF,TGTGCCAGCAGTTATATCCGTCAAGAGACCCAGTACTTC